Included here is one T cell receptor (beta chain) sequence, with context. The antigen remains unidentified. These data come from a study of cytomegalovirus exposure and HLA in healthy donors. Overall study findings and caveats: Later analysis suggested most CMV-associated TCR beta chains were HLA-restricted. A later look showed TCR association rates differing by HLA locus, highest for DRB1 and lowest for HLA-C. Previously analyzed data showed that most TCR beta V segments were productive at a frequency of about 90% or about 30%. Reports state that TCR beta sequences accurately predicted most subjects' HLA-A and HLA-B alleles.

The PCR contained 60 Vbeta and 13 Jbeta primers. The protocol was immunoSEQ multiplex PCR, while the TCRdb copy is restricted to in-frame clones and leaves out a portion. The sample yields approximately 190,000 clones, about nine tenths seen once. Sequencing was carried out using PBMCs. The origin of this receptor is a boy younger than 10 in good health and CMV-seronegative.

The CDR3 loop reads CAWSGQGYNEQFF. The CDR3, as DNA: TGTGCCTGGTCGGGACAGGGGTACAATGAGCAGTTCTTC. The genes are TRBV30 and TRBJ2-1; 10 bases are a match to TRBD1. The CDR3 runs to 13 residues. The V segment lost 5 bases and the J segment 4 bases; nucleotides outside the gene matches: 2. The germline V gene encodes CDR1 GTSNPN and CDR2 SVGIG (reference sequence).